This T cell receptor beta chain was sequenced during a study of T cell changes during pregnancy in multiple sclerosis. The sample holds one count of this clone. Here immunoSEQ multiplex PCR was the method, and the copy in TCRdb shows in-frame clones only, minus some. The top ten clones hold about 0.8% of a sample with 35,000 to 40,000 clones, roughly 94% of them seen once. Germline CDR1 is SGHNT and CDR2 is YYREEE (reference sequence). V gave up 4 bases and J gave up 2 bases, with 15 bases separating them. This CDR3 comprises 15 residues. V usage is TRBV5-4 and J usage is TRBJ1-1; D possibly corresponds to TRBD1 (6 bases). The sample here was CD4+ T cells from peripheral blood mononuclear cells, taken in the third trimester of pregnancy. This TCR was sampled from a female donor with multiple sclerosis, enrolled in a pregnancy study. CDR3 region: CASSAMHRANTEAFF. As DNA, the CDR3 is TGTGCCAGCAGCGCGATGCACAGGGCCAACACTGAAGCTTTCTTT.